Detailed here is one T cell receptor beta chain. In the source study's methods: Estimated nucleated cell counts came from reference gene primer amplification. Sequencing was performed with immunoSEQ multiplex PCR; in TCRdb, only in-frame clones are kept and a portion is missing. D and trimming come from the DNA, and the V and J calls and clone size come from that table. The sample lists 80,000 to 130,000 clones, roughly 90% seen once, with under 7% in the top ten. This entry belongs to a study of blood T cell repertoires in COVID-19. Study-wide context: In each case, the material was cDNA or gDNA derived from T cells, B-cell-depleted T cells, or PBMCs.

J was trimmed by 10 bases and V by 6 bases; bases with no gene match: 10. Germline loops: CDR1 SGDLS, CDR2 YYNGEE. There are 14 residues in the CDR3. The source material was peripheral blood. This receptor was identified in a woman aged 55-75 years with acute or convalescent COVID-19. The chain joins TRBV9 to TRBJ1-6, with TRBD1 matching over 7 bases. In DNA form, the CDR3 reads TGTGCCAGCACAAGTGGGACAGAGGGCTCACCCCTCCACTTT. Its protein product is CASTSGTEGSPLHF.